The 11 T cell receptor beta chains below come from one sample, sequenced in a study of cytomegalovirus exposure and HLA in healthy donors. Vbeta (60) and Jbeta (13) primers were used in the PCR. Here immunoSEQ multiplex PCR was the method, and the copy in TCRdb shows in-frame clones only, minus some. This sample has about 150,000 clones, with 60% to 80% found just once. Sequences were obtained from PBMCs. All receptors derive from a woman aged 25 to 45 in good health and CMV-seronegative.

The chain links TRBV5-6 to TRBJ1-4; D is undetermined. CDR1 is SGHDT and CDR2 is YYEEEE in the germline V gene. The germline V and J ends were trimmed by 1 base and 0 bases, with 13 bases remaining between them. CDR3 length: 17 residues. This chain's CDR3 is CASSLLFRETTNEKLFF. CDR3 in DNA: TGTGCCAGCAGCTTGTTGTTCCGGGAAACAACTAATGAAAAACTGTTTTTT.

This chain links TRBV5-8 with TRBJ2-4; the D gene is possibly TRBD1 (5 bases). Trimming removed 9 bases from V and 0 bases from J, with 16 bases in between. Germline CDR1 SGHTS, CDR2 YDEGEE. This CDR3 is 15 amino acids long. The DNA for the CDR3 is TGTGCCACCGAAGGGGCAGGGCTAGCCAAAAACATTCAGTACTTC. This encodes CATEGAGLAKNIQYF. Full variable domain (outside the CDR3, taken from reference TRBV5-8 and TRBJ2-4): EAGVTQSPTHLIKTRGQQATLRCSPISGHTSVYWYQQALGLGLQFLLWYDEGEERNRGNFPPRFSGRQFPNYSSELNVNALELEDSALYLCATEGAGLAKNIQYFGAGTRLSVL.

V and J are TRBV27 and TRBJ2-5, with TRBD2 identical over 7 bases. With the DNA end fitting TRBJ2-7 better, the J assignment may be wrong. The CDR3 extends over 15 amino acids. Germline V gene data show CDR1 as MNHEY and CDR2 as SMNVEV (reference sequence). CDR3: CASSFGGFPSYEQYF. The CDR3 coding sequence is TGTGCCAGCAGTTTCGGGGGGTTCCCCTCCTACGAGCAGTACTTC.

This sequence joins TRBV9 and TRBJ2-1; D perhaps matches TRBD2 (5 bases). Looked up from germline, CDR1 is SGDLS and CDR2 is YYNGEE. V lost 2 bases and J lost 10, with 13 bases in between. The CDR3 length is 13 residues. The CDR3 sequence: CASSVWTAKEQFF. CDR3 coding DNA: TGTGCCAGCAGCGTGTGGACTGCCAAGGAGCAGTTCTTC.

The V gene is TRBV11-2, the J gene TRBJ2-3, with 11 bases aligning to TRBD1. This CDR3 has 15 amino acids. Germline V gene data show CDR1 as SGHAT and CDR2 as FQNNGV. The trim removed 5 bases at V and 3 bases at J, leaving 4 bases unmatched. The CDR3 bases are TGTGCCAGCAGCCCCCGGGACAGGGGGACAGATACGCAGTATTTT. Translated, it gives CASSPRDRGTDTQYF.

The rearrangement uses TRBV9 and TRBJ1-6; 7 nucleotides match TRBD1. The CDR3 is made up of 14 amino acids. The germline V gene encodes CDR1 SGDLS and CDR2 YYNGEE. V was pared by 4 bases and J by 5 bases, with 3 bases of the junction left unmatched. Here the CDR3 DNA reads TGTGCCAGCAGCCGGGACAGAGATAATTCACCCCTCCACTTT. This translates into CASSRDRDNSPLHF.

This chain joins TRBV29-1 and TRBJ2-1, with 7 bases that match TRBD2. Germline V gene data show CDR1 as SQVTM and CDR2 as ANQGSEA. V was pared by 4 bases and J by 9 bases, with 3 bases of the junction left unmatched. The CDR3 totals 11 residues. The CDR3 DNA reads TGCAGCGTTGGAACGGGGGGTGAGCAGTTCTTC. Encoded protein: CSVGTGGEQFF.

This clone was seen just once. A read error may produce the germline difference seen at one junction end. The V gene is TRBV7-9, the J gene TRBJ1-4; tentatively, D is TRBD1 (5 bases). The CDR3 runs to 16 residues. Germline V gene sequence: CDR1 SEHNR, CDR2 FQNEAQ (reference sequence). CDR3 sequence: CSSSLGRIATNEKLFF. For the CDR3, the DNA is TGTTCCAGCAGCTTGGGGCGGATTGCAACTAATGAAAAACTGTTTTTT.

The chain has TRBV10-3 and TRBJ2-3, with 7 positions matching TRBD2. CDR1 is ENHRY and CDR2 is SYGVKD in the germline V gene. The CDR3 loop spans 14 amino acids. V gave up 6 bases and J gave up 5 bases; unmatched junction bases: 8. The CDR3 DNA follows: TGTGCCATCAGGGGGGACTATTCAAAAGATACGCAGTATTTT. Its translation: CAIRGDYSKDTQYF.

The chain is built from TRBV27 and TRBJ2-3; D may be TRBD2 (5 bases). The CDR3 is 15 residues long. Trimming left V 2 bases short and J 1 base short, with 10 bases between. Germline V CDR1 and CDR2: MNHEY, SMNVEV (reference sequence). Here the CDR3 reads CASSLPSLGTDTQYF. The CDR3 bases are TGTGCCAGCAGTTTACCTAGCTTGGGCACAGATACGCAGTATTTT.

A single count supports this clone. The rearrangement joins TRBV7-9 to TRBJ1-1; weak D call: TRBD1 (5 bases). The CDR3 length is 15 residues. V lost 5 bases and J 6 bases, leaving 19 bases between the germline ends. CDR1 and CDR2 from the germline V gene are SEHNR and FQNEAQ (reference sequence). The CDR3: CASSPPSNAGAEAFF. CDR3 in DNA: TGTGCCAGCAGCCCCCCATCAAACGCGGGGGCTGAAGCTTTCTTT.